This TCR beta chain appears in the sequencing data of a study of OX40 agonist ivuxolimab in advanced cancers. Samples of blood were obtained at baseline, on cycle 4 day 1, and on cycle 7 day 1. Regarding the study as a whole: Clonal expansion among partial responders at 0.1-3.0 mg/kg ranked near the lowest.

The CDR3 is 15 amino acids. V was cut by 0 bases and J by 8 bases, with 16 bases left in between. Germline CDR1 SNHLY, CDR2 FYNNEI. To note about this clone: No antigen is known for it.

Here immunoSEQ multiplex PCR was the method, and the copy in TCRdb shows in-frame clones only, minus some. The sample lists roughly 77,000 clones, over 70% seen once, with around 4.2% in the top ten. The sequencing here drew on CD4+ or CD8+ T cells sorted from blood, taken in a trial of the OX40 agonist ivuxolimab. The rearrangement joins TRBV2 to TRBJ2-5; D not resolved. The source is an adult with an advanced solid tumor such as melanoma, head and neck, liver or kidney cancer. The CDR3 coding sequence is TGTGCCAGCAGTGAAGCCACGACCCAGACACTTACCCAGTACTTC. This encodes CASSEATTQTLTQYF.